This T cell receptor beta chain was captured by sequencing in a study of graft-versus-host responses after intestinal transplantation. Notes on this clone: What it recognizes is unknown.

Germline CDR1 and CDR2: ENHRY and SYGVKD. V trimming: 2 bases; J trimming: 5 bases; junction bases outside the gene matches: 10. The CDR3 totals 16 residues. Assay: immunoSEQ multiplex PCR; the TCRdb copy retains only in-frame clones and omits some. In the table there are approximately 90,000 clones, 88% of which are singletons. This rearrangement joins TRBV10-3 to TRBJ1-1; 8 positions agree with TRBD1. The specimen was unstimulated CD4+ T cells sorted from spleen or lymph node cells, collected before transplant. The source of this sequence is a human donor who was the organ donor for an intestinal transplant. The CDR3 DNA reads as TGTGCCATCAGTGAGCAGCAGGGGGCGCGGTATACTGAAGCTTTCTTT. It specifies CAISEQQGARYTEAFF.